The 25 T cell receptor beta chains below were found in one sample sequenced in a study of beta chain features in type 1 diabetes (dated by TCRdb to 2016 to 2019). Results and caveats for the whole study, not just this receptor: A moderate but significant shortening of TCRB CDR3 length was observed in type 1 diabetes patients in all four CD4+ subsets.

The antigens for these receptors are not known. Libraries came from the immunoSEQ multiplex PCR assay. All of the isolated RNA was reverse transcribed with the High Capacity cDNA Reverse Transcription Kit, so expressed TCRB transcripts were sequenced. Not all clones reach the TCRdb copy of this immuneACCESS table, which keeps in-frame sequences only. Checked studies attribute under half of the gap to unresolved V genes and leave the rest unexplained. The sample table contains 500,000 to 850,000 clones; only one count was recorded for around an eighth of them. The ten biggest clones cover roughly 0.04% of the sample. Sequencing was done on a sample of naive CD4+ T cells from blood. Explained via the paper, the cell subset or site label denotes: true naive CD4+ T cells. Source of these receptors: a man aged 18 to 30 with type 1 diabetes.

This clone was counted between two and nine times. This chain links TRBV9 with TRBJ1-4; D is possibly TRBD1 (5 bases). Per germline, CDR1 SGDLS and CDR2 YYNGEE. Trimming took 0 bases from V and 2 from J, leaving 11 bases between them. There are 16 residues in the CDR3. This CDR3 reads CASSVEAGRTNEKLFF. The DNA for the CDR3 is TGTGCCAGCAGCGTAGAGGCGGGGCGGACTAATGAAAAACTGTTTTTT.

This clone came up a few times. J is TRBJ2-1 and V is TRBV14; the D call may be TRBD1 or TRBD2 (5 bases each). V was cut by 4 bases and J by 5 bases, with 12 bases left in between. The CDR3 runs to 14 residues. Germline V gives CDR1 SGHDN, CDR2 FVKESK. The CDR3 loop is CASSRQGPDNEQFF. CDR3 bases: TGTGCCAGCAGCCGCCAGGGACCAGACAATGAGCAGTTCTTC.

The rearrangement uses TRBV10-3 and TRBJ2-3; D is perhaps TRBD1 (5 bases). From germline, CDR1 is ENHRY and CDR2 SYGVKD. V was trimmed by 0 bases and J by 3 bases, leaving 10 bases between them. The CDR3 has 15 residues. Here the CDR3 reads CAISESAGKTDTQYF. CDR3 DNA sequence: TGTGCCATCAGTGAGTCGGCAGGGAAGACAGATACGCAGTATTTT.

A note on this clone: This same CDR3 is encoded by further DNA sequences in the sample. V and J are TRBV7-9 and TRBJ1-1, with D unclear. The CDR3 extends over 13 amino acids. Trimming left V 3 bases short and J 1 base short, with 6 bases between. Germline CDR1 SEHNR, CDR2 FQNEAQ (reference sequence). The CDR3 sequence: CASSFSENTEAFF. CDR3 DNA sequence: TGTGCCAGCAGCTTCTCAGAGAACACTGAAGCTTTCTTT.

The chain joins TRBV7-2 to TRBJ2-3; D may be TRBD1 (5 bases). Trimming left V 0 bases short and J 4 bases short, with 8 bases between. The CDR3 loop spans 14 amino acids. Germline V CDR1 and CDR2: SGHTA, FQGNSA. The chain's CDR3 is CASSLAEGADTQYF. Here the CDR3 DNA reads TGTGCCAGCAGCTTAGCGGAAGGGGCAGATACGCAGTATTTT.

Here the CDR3 DNA reads TGTGCCAGCAGCGTAGGAACGACTAGCGGAAACCAAGAGACCCAGTACTTC. Translating gives CASSVGTTSGNQETQYF. The chain carries TRBV9 and TRBJ2-5; the match to TRBD2 covers 9 bases. The CDR3 spans 17 residues. The V gene end was trimmed by 0 bases and the J gene end by 0 bases; junction bases not matched to a gene: 6. Per germline, CDR1 SGDLS and CDR2 YYNGEE.

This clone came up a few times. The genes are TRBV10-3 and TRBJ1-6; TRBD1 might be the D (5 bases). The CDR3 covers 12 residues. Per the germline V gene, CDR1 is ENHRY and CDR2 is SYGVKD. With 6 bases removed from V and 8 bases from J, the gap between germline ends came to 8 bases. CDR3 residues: CAIRGTDSPLHF. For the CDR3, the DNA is TGTGCCATCAGGGGGACGGATTCACCCCTCCACTTT.

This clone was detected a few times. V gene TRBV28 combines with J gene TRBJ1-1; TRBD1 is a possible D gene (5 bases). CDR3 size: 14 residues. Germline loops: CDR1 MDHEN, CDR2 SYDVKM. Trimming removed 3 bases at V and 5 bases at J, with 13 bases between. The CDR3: CASSLDQGGTEAFF. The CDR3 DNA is TGTGCCAGCAGTTTGGACCAGGGAGGGACTGAAGCTTTCTTT.

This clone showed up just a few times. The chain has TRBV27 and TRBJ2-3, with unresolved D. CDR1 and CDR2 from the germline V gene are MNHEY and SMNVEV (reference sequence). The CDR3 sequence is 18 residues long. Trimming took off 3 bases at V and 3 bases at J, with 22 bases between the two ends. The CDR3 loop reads CASSLGIKIPGETDTQYF. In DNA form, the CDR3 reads TGTGCCAGCAGTTTGGGGATTAAGATTCCCGGCGAGACAGATACGCAGTATTTT.

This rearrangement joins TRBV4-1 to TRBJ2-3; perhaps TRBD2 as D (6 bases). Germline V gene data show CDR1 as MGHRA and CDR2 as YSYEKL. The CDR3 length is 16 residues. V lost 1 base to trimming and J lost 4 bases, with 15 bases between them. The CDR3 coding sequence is TGCGCCAGCAGCCAAGTTGGGGGGATAGTCGCAGATACGCAGTATTTT. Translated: CASSQVGGIVADTQYF.

The CDR3 is CAWSVSSLDEQYF. In DNA form, the CDR3 reads TGTGCCTGGAGTGTAAGTAGTCTGGACGAGCAGTACTTC. The gene calls are TRBV30 and TRBJ2-7, with D unresolved. Germline CDR1 reads GTSNPN; CDR2 reads SVGIG (reference sequence). V gave up 0 bases and J gave up 5 bases, with 11 bases separating them. CDR3 length: 13 residues.

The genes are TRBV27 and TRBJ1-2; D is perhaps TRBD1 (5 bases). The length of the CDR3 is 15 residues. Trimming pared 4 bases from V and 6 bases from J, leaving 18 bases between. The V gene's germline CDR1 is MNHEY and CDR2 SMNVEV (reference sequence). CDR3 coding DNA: TGTGCCAGCAGTTCCCTCGGGGGGGGACTGGATGGCTACACCTTC. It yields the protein CASSSLGGGLDGYTF.

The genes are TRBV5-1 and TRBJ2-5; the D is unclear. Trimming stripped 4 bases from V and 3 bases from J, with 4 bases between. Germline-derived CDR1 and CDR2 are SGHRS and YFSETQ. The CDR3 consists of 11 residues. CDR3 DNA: TGCGCCAGCAGCCACGAAGAGACCCAGTACTTC. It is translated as CASSHEETQYF.

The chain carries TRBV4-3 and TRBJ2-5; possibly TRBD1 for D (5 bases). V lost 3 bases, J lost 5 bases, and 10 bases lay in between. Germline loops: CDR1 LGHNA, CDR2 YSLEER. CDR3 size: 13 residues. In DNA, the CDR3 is TGCGCCAGCAGCCAGGGGCTGGCGGAGACCCAGTACTTC. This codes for CASSQGLAETQYF.

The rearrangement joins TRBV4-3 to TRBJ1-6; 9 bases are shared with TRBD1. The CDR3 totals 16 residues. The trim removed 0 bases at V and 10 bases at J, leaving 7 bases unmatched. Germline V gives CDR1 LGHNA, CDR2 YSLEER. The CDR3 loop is CASSQEKGQGRSPLHF. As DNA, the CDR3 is TGCGCCAGCAGCCAAGAAAAGGGACAGGGTCGATCACCCCTCCACTTT.

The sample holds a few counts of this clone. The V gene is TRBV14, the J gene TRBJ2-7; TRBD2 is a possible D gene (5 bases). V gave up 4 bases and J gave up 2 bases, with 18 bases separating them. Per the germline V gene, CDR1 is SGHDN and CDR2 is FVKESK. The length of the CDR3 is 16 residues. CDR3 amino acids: CASSPLGPGRAYEQYF. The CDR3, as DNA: TGTGCCAGCAGCCCACTAGGGCCAGGACGAGCCTACGAGCAGTACTTC. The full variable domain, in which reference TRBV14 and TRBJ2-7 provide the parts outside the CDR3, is EAGVTQFPSHSVIEKGQTVTLRCDPISGHDNLYWYRRVMGKEIKFLLHFVKESKQDESGMPNNRFLAERTGGTYSTLKVQPAELEDSGVYFCASSPLGPGRAYEQYFGPGTRLTVT.

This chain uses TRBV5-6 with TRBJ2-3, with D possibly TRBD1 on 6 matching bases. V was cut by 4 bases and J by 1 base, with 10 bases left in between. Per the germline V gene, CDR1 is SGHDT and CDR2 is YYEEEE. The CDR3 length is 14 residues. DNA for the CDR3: TGTGCCAGCAGCCACAGGGACGGCACAGATACGCAGTATTTT. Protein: CASSHRDGTDTQYF. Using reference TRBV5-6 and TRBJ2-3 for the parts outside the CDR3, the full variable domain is DAGVTQSPTHLIKTRGQQVTLRCSPKSGHDTVSWYQQALGQGPQFIFQYYEEEERQRGNFPDRFSGHQFPNYSSELNVNALLLGDSALYLCASSHRDGTDTQYFGPGTRLTVL.

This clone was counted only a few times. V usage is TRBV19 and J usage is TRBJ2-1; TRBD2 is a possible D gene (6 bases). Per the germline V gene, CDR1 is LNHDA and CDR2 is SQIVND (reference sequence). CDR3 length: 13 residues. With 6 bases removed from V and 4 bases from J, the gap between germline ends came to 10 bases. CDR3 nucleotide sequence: TGTGCCAGTAGGGGGAGGCGGTACAATGAGCAGTTCTTC. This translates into CASRGRRYNEQFF. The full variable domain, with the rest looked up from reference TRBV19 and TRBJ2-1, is DGGITQSPKYLFRKEGQNVTLSCEQNLNHDAMYWYRQDPGQGLRLIYYSQIVNDFQKGDIAEGYSVSREKKESFPLTVTSAQKNPTAFYLCASRGRRYNEQFFGPGTRLTVL.

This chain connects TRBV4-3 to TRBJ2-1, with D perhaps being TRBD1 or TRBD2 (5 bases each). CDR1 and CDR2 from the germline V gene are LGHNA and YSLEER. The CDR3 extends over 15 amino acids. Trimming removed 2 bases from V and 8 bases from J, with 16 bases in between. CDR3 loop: CASSQSPGTVYEQFF. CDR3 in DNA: TGCGCCAGCAGCCAATCCCCCGGGACGGTCTATGAGCAGTTCTTC.

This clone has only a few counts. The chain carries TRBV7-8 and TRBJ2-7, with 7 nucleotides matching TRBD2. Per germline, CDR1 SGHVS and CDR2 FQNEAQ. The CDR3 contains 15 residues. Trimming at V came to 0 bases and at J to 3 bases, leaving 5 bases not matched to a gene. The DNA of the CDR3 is TGTGCCAGCAGCTTAGCTAGCTCGGGGGGCTACGAGCAGTACTTC. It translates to CASSLASSGGYEQYF.

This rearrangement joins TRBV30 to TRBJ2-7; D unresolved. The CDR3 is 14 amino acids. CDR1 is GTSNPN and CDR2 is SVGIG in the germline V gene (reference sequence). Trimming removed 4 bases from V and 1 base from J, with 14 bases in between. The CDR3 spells CAWTPTIRSYEQYF. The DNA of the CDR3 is TGTGCCTGGACCCCGACGATCCGATCCTACGAGCAGTACTTC.

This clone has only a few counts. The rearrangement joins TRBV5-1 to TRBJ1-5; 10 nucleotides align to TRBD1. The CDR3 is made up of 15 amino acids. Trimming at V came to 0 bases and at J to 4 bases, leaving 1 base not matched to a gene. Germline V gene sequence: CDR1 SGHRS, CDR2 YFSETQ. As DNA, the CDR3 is TGCGCCAGCAGCTTGGAGGGACAGGGGAATCAGCCCCAGCATTTT. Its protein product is CASSLEGQGNQPQHF.

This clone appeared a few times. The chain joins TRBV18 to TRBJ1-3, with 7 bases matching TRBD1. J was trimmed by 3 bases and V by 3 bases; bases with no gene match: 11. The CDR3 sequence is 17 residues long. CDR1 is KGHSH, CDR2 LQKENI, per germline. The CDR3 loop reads CASSPTPAGGYGNTIYF. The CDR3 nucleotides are TGTGCCAGCTCACCGACCCCGGCAGGGGGTTATGGAAACACCATATATTTT.

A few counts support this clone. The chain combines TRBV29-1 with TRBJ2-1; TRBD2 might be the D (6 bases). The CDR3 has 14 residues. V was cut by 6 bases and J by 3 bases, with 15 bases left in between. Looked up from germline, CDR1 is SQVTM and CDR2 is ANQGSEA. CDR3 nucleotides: TGCAGCGTGACCCGAGCTAGCGACTACAATGAGCAGTTCTTC. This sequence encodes CSVTRASDYNEQFF.

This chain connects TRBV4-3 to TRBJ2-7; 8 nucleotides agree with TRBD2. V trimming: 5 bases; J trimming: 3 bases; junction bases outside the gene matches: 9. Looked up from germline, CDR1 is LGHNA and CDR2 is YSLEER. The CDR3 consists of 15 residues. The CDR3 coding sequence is TGCGCCAGCAGCTCCGGGCCACTAGCGGACTACGAGCAGTACTTC. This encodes CASSSGPLADYEQYF.